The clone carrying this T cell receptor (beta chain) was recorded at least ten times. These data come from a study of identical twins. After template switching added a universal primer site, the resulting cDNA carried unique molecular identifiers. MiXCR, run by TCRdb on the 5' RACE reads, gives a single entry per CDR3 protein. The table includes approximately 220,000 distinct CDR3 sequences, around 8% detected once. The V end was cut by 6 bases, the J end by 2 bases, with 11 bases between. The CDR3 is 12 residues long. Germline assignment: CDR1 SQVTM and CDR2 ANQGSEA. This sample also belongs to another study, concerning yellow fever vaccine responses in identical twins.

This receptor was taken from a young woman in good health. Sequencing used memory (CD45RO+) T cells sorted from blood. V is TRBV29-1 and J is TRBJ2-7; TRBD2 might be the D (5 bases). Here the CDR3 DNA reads TGCAGCGTGCATTCCGGGGCCTACGAGCAGTACTTC. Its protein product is CSVHSGAYEQYF.